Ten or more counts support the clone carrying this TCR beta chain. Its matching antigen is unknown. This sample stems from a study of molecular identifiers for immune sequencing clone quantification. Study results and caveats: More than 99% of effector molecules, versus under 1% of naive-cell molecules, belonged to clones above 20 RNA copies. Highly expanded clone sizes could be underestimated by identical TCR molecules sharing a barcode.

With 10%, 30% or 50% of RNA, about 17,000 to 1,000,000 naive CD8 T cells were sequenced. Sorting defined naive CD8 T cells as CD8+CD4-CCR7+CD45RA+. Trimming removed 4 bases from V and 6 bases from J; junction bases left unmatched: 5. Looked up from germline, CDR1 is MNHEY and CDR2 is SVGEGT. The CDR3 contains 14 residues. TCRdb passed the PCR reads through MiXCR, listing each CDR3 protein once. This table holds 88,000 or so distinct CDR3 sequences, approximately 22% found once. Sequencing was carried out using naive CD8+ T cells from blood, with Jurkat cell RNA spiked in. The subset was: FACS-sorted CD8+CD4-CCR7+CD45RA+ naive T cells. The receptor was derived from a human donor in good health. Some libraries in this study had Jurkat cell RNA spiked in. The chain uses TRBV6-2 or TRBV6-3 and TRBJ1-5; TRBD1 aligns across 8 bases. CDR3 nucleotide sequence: TGTGCCAGCAGTTTCAACAGGGGGAGTCAGCCCCAGCATTTT. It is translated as CASSFNRGSQPQHF.